One sample yielded the 2 T cell receptor delta chains listed below, sequenced in a study of fetal and pediatric gammadelta thymocytes. TCRdb processed the reads again with the CATT caller. The data contain under 2,500 delta-chain clones, around a quarter of them singletons. The specimen was non-Vgamma9Vdelta2 gamma-delta T cells from the thymus. Subset denoted: CD3+gammadeltaTCR+ thymocytes not co-expressing Vgamma9 and Vdelta2. These receptors were collected from a child who underwent cardiac surgery and was recorded as healthy.

This clone was seen more than once but under ten times. Other DNA sequences in the sample encode the same CDR3. The V call is TRDV1, the J call TRDJ1; TRDD3 aligns across 8 bases. Per germline, CDR1 TSWWSYY and CDR2 QGS. Trimming at V came to 2 bases and at J to 3 bases, leaving 29 bases not matched to a gene. This CDR3 has 23 residues. CDR3 amino acids: CALGELLVPPREGYVMFPDKLIF. CDR3 bases: TGTGCTCTTGGGGAATTATTAGTTCCTCCTAGGGAGGGATACGTGATGTTCCCCGATAAACTCATCTTT.

About this clone itself: It may be a read error: a sequence one base away is much more abundant. This chain links TRDV1 with TRDJ1; D gene uncertain. In germline, CDR1 is TSWWSYY, CDR2 QGS. The CDR3 runs to 15 residues. V was pared by 2 bases and J by 6 bases, with 16 bases between. The CDR3 coding sequence is TGTGCTCTTGGGGAATCCATTCGGGAGCCCTATAAACTCATCTTT. It codes for CALGESIREPYKLIF.